This T cell receptor beta chain came from a study of cytomegalovirus exposure and HLA in healthy donors. Study-level findings and limits: On later analysis, the bulk of CMV-associated TCR beta chains appeared to be HLA-restricted. Usually a TCR sequence was rare, but some public TCRs were found in many donors.

A multiplex PCR was run with 60 Vbeta primers and 13 Jbeta primers. Only in-frame clones appear in the TCRdb table, and some are missing; sequencing was by immunoSEQ multiplex PCR. The sample includes some 110,000 clones, roughly four fifths of them seen just once. Germline CDR1 ENHRY, CDR2 SYGVKD. V trimming: 2 bases; J trimming: 6 bases; junction bases outside the gene matches: 4. This CDR3 spans 13 amino acids. A note on this clone: Its antigen is as yet unknown.

Sequencing was done on a sample of PBMCs. V is TRBV10-3 and J is TRBJ2-7, with 7 positions matching TRBD1. This receptor was obtained from a woman aged 55-70 years in good health and CMV-seropositive. Here the CDR3 DNA reads TGTGCCATCAGTGAGGTGACAGGGTCCGAGCAGTACTTC. Amino acid sequence: CAISEVTGSEQYF.